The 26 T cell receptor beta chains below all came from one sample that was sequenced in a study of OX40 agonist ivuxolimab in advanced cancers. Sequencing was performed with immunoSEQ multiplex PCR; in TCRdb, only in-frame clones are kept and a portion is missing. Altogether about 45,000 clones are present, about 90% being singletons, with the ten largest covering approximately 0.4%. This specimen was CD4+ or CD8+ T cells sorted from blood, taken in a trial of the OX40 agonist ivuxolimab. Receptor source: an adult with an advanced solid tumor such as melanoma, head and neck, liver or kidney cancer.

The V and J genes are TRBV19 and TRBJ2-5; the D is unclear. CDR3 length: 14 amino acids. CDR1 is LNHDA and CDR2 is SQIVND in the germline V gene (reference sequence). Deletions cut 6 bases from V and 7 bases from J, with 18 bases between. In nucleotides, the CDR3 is TGTGCCAGTAGGCTAGGCACCTTAGTAGGGACCCAGTACTTC. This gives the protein CASRLGTLVGTQYF. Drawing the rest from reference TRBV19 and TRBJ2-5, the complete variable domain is DGGITQSPKYLFRKEGQNVTLSCEQNLNHDAMYWYRQDPGQGLRLIYYSQIVNDFQKGDIAEGYSVSREKKESFPLTVTSAQKNPTAFYLCASRLGTLVGTQYFGPGTRLLVL.

CDR3 nucleotide sequence: TGTGCCAGCAGTCCTGAGGATGGGACGCGGGGAAGCTACACCTTC. Its protein is CASSPEDGTRGSYTF. This chain links TRBV6-4 with TRBJ1-2; a possible D gene is TRBD1 (5 bases). This CDR3 contains 15 residues. V was cut by 5 bases and J by 9 bases, with 22 bases left in between. CDR1 MRHNA and CDR2 SNTAGT come from the germline V gene.

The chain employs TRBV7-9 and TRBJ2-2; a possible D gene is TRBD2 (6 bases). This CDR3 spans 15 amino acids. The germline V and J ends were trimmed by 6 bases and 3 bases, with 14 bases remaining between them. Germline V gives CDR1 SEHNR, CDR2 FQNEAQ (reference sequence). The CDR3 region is CASRGRDVYTGELFF. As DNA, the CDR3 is TGTGCCAGCAGGGGGCGGGACGTCTACACCGGGGAGCTGTTTTTT.

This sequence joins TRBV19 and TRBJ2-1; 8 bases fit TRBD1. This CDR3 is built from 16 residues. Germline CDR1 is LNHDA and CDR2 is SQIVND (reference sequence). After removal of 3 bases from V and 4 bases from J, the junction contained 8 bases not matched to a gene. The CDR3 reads CASSIQGRGRYNEQFF. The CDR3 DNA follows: TGTGCCAGTAGTATTCAAGGCAGGGGGCGTTACAATGAGCAGTTCTTC.

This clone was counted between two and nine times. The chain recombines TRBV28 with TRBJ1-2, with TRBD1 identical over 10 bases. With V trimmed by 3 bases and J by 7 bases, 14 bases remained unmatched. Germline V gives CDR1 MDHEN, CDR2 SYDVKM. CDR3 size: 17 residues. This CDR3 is CASSFRGQGFQVIGYTF. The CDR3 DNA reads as TGTGCCAGCAGTTTCCGGGGACAGGGGTTCCAGGTAATTGGCTACACCTTC.

In DNA form, the CDR3 reads TGTGCCACCAGCAGACCTAGCGAAAGCACAGATACGCAGTATTTT. It is translated as CATSRPSESTDTQYF. This chain links TRBV15 with TRBJ2-3; a weak D match, TRBD2 (6 bases). The ends were cut back, 2 bases at V and 0 bases at J, with 9 bases in the middle. This CDR3 has 15 amino acids. Germline-derived CDR1 and CDR2 are LNHNV and YYDKDF (reference sequence).

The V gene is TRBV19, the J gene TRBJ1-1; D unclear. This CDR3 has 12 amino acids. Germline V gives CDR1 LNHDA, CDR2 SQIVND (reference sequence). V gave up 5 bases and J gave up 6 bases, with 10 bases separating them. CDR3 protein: CASSAQYSEAFF. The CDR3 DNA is TGTGCCAGTAGTGCCCAGTACTCTGAAGCTTTCTTT. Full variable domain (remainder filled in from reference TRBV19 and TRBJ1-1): DGGITQSPKYLFRKEGQNVTLSCEQNLNHDAMYWYRQDPGQGLRLIYYSQIVNDFQKGDIAEGYSVSREKKESFPLTVTSAQKNPTAFYLCASSAQYSEAFFGQGTRLTVV.

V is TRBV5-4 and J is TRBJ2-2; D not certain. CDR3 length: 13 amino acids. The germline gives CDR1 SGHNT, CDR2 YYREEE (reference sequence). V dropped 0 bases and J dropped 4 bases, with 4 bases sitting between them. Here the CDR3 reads CASSLEPTGELFF. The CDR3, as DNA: TGTGCCAGCAGCTTGGAGCCCACCGGGGAGCTGTTTTTT. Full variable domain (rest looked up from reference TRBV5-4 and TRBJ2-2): ETGVTQSPTHLIKTRGQQVTLRCSSQSGHNTVSWYQQALGQGPQFIFQYYREEENGRGNFPPRFSGLQFPNYSSELNVNALELDDSALYLCASSLEPTGELFFGEGSRLTVL.

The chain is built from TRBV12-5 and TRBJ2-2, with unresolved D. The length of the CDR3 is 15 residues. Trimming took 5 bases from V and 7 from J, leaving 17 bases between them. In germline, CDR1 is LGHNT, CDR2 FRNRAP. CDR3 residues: CASGMGLGRSGELFF. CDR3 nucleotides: TGTGCTAGTGGTATGGGCCTCGGGCGTAGCGGGGAGCTGTTTTTT.

CDR3 amino acids: CASSLYGGGTSSYEQYF. CDR3 bases: TGTGCCAGCAGCTTGTACGGTGGAGGCACAAGCTCCTACGAGCAGTACTTC. The V gene is TRBV5-8, the J gene TRBJ2-7; maybe TRBD2 (5 bases). Germline V gene lookup returns CDR1 SGHTS and CDR2 YDEGEE. This CDR3 contains 17 residues. Trimming took 1 base from V and 0 from J, leaving 17 bases between them.

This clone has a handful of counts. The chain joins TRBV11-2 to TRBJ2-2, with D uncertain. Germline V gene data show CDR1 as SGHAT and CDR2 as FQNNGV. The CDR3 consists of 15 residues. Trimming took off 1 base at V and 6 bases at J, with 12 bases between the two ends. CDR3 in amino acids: CASSLVQYYSGELFF. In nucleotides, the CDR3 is TGTGCCAGCAGCTTAGTTCAGTATTACTCCGGGGAGCTGTTTTTT.

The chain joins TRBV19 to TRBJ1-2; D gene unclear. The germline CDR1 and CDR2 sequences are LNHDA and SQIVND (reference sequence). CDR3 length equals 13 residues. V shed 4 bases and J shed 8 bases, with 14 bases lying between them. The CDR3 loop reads CASSKENMGGYTF. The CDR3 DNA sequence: TGTGCCAGTAGTAAGGAGAACATGGGGGGCTACACCTTC.

The CDR3 region is CASRFTGVGNQPQHF. The DNA for the CDR3 is TGTGCCAGCAGATTCACAGGAGTTGGCAATCAGCCCCAGCATTTT. The V call is TRBV6-5, the J call TRBJ1-5; perhaps TRBD1 as D (5 bases). The germline CDR1 and CDR2 sequences are MNHEY and SVGAGI. Deletions cut 6 bases from V and 2 bases from J, with 14 bases between. CDR3 length: 15 residues.

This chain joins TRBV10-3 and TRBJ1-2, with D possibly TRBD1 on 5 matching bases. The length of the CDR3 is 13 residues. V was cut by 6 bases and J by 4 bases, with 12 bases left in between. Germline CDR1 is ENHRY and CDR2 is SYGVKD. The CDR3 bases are TGTGCCATCAGACGGGACGGACCCTATGGCTACACCTTC. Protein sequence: CAIRRDGPYGYTF.

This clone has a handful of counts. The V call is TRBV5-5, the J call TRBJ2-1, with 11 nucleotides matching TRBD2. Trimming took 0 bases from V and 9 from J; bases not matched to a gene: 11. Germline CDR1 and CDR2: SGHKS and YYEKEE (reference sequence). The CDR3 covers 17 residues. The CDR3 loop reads CASSLATLAGGRVEQFF. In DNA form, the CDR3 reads TGTGCCAGCAGCTTGGCGACCCTAGCGGGAGGTAGGGTTGAGCAGTTCTTC. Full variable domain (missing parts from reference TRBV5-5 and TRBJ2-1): DAGVTQSPTHLIKTRGQQVTLRCSPISGHKSVSWYQQVLGQGPQFIFQYYEKEERGRGNFPDRFSARQFPNYSSELNVNALLLGDSALYLCASSLATLAGGRVEQFFGPGTRLTVL.

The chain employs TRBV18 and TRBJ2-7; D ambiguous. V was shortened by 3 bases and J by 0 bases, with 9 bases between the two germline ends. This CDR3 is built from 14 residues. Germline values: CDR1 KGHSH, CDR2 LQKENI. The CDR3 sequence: CASSPSTTSYEQYF. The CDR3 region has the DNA TGTGCCAGCTCACCCTCGACAACCTCCTACGAGCAGTACTTC.

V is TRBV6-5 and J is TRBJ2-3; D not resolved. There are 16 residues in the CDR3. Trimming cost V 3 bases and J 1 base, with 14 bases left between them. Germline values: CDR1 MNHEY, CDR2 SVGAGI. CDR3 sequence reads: CASSYRASGRTDTQYF. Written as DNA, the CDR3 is TGTGCCAGCAGTTATAGGGCCTCTGGGCGCACAGATACGCAGTATTTT.

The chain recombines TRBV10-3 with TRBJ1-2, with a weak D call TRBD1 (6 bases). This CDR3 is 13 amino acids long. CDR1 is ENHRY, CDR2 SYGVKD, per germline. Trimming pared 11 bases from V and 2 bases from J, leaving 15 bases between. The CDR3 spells CALNDRRNYGYTF. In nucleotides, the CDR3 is TGTGCCCTCAATGACAGGAGAAACTATGGCTACACCTTC.

CDR3 DNA sequence: TGTGCCAGCAGTTTAACCGGGGAGGGAGCTTTCTTT. Its protein product is CASSLTGEGAFF. The chain combines TRBV28 with TRBJ1-1; D unclear. The germline gives CDR1 MDHEN, CDR2 SYDVKM. V was pared by 2 bases and J by 10 bases, with 11 bases between. This CDR3 spans 12 amino acids.

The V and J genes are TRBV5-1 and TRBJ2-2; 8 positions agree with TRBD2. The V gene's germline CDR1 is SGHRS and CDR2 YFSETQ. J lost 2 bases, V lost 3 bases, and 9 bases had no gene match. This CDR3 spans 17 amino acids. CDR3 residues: CASSSSAGGLNTGELFF. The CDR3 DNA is TGCGCCAGCAGCTCGTCGGCGGGAGGACTCAACACCGGGGAGCTGTTTTTT.

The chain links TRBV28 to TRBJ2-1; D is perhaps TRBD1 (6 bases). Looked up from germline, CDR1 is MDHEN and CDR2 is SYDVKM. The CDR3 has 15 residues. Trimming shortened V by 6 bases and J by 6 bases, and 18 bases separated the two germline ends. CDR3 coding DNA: TGTGCCAGCAGCATAGGGGGTGGTTGGGGCAATGAGCAGTTCTTC. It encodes CASSIGGGWGNEQFF. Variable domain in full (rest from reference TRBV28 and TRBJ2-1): DVKVTQSSRYLVKRTGEKVFLECVQDMDHENMFWYRQDPGLGLRLIYFSYDVKMKEKGDIPEGYSVSREKKERFSLILESASTNQTSMYLCASSIGGGWGNEQFFGPGTRLTVL.

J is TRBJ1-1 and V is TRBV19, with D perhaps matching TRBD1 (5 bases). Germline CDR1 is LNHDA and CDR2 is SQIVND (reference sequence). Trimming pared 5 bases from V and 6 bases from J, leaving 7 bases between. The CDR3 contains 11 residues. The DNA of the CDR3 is TGTGCCAGTAGTCGGGGGGCTGAAGCTTTCTTT. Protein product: CASSRGAEAFF.

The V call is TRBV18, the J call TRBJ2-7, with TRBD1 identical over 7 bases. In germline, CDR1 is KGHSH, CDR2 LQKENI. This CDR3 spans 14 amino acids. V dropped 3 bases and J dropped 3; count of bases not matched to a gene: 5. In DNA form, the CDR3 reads TGTGCCAGCTCACCGGTACAGGGGAGCTACGAGCAGTACTTC. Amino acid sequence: CASSPVQGSYEQYF.

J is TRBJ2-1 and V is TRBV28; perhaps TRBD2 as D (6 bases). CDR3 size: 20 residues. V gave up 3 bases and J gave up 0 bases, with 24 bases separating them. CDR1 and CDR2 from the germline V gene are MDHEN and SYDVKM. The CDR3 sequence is CASSFPFWTTDKSSYNEQFF. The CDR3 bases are TGTGCCAGCAGTTTCCCCTTCTGGACTACGGATAAGAGCTCCTACAATGAGCAGTTCTTC.

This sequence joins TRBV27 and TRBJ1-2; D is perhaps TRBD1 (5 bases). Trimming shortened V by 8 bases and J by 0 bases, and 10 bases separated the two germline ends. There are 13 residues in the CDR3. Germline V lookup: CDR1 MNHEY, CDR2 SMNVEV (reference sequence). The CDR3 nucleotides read TGTGCCAGCCGGGACGGCGCTAACTATGGCTACACCTTC. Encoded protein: CASRDGANYGYTF.

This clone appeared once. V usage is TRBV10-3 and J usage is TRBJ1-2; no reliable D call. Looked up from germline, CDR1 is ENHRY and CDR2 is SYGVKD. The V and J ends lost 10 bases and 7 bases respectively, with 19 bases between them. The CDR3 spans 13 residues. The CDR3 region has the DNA TGTGCCAGCATACAAGACCTGGCAGGTGGCTACACCTTC. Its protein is CASIQDLAGGYTF.